This T cell receptor (beta chain) comes out of a study of a mutant IDH1 vaccine in newly diagnosed glioma. Study at large: During weeks 1, 3, 5, 7, 11, 15, 19 and 23, patients received eight vaccinations. Earlier treatment was radiotherapy, temozolomide, or both, with most getting both. Study outcomes and limitations: Whatever changes occurred in top peripheral T cell clonotypes seemed unrelated to pseudoprogression.

Described time point: week 11, during vaccination. In the vaccine, a single dose held 300 ug of the mutant IDH1 20-mer peptide, along with topical imiquimod. This CDR3 region has 13 residues. This clone was found a few times. What it recognizes is unknown. Profiling relied on immunoSEQ multiplex PCR, and the TCRdb table lists in-frame clones only, not all of them. The sample includes 95,000 to 120,000 clones, 75% to 90% of them seen just once. This clonotype originated in a woman aged 45-60 years with glioma. Sequencing was performed on PBMCs, taken from a glioma patient whose treatment included an IDH1 peptide vaccine. The rearrangement joins TRBV21-1 to TRBJ2-2; TRBD1 is the table's D call and was not checked against the DNA. TRBV21-1 is a recognized pseudogene. The CDR3: CASKTESTGELFF. The CDR3 DNA reads as TGTGCCAGCAAGACAGAGAGCACCGGGGAGCTGTTTTTT.